The rows below give T cell receptor beta chains drawn from one sample of a study of beta chain features in type 1 diabetes. Sequenced by immunoSEQ multiplex PCR; TCRdb stores in-frame clones only, minus some. The data contain roughly 260,000 clones, 11% of them seen just once; the ten biggest clones take up around 0.017%. Sequenced material: naive CD4+ T cells from blood. Receptors originate from a man aged 25 to 40 with type 1 diabetes. Both conserved end residues are part of each CDR3. The D gene is left open where the match is weak. Clone size is not always given. Where it is, it says once, few, many or a class for expanded clones.

TRBJ1-6,TRBV19,TRBD1,NA,CASLDRGNSPLHF,TGTGCCAGTCTGGACAGGGGTAATTCACCCCTCCACTTT
TRBJ1-2,TRBV18,TRBD1,NA,CASSPSGTGEGYGYTF,TGTGCCAGCTCACCTTCCGGGACAGGGGAAGGGTATGGCTACACCTTC
TRBJ1-1,TRBV2,TRBD1,few,CASSRQGADTEAFF,TGTGCCAGCAGTCGACAGGGGGCGGACACTGAAGCTTTCTTT
TRBJ2-2,TRBV9,NA,NA,CASSVRGGGELFF,TGTGCCAGCAGCGTCAGGGGTGGCGGGGAGCTGTTTTTT
TRBJ1-4,TRBV25-1,NA,NA,CASSAPTAQWDEKLFF,TGTGCCAGCAGTGCGCCGACAGCCCAATGGGATGAAAAACTGTTTTTT
TRBJ2-7,TRBV28,NA,few,CASSLDSGNSYEQYF,TGTGCCAGCAGTTTAGATTCAGGGAACTCCTACGAGCAGTACTTC
TRBJ1-1,TRBV28,TRBD1,NA,CASSYGQGSTEAFF,TGTGCCAGCAGTTACGGACAGGGTTCCACTGAAGCTTTCTTT
TRBJ1-6,TRBV14,NA,few,CASSQDTLGLNSPLHF,TGTGCCAGCAGCCAAGATACCCTGGGACTTAATTCACCCCTCCACTTT
TRBJ1-6,TRBV4-3,NA,NA,CASSPYPPGANSPLHF,TGCGCCAGCAGCCCCTACCCCCCAGGGGCTAATTCACCCCTCCACTTT
TRBJ2-5,TRBV2,NA,few,CASKRGSQETQYF,TGTGCCAGCAAACGGGGAAGCCAAGAGACCCAGTACTTC
TRBJ2-1,TRBV4-3,TRBD1,few,CASSQGAGQGANEQFF,TGCGCCAGCAGCCAAGGGGCGGGACAGGGGGCCAATGAGCAGTTCTTC
TRBJ2-1,TRBV9,NA,NA,CASSVTLDNEQFF,TGTGCCAGCAGCGTAACCCTAGACAATGAGCAGTTCTTC
TRBJ1-5,TRBV6-1,NA,NA,CASRQENNNQPQHF,TGTGCCAGCAGACAGGAGAACAACAATCAGCCCCAGCATTTT
TRBJ2-1,TRBV9,TRBD2,NA,CASSYKKGGGALGEQFF,TGTGCCAGCAGCTACAAGAAGGGCGGGGGGGCTTTGGGTGAGCAGTTCTTC
TRBJ1-1,TRBV4-2,NA,few,CASSPTISAEAFF,TGTGCCAGCAGCCCGACTATAAGCGCTGAAGCTTTCTTT
TRBJ2-5,TRBV5-1,NA,NA,CASSLDGTAGETQYF,TGCGCCAGCAGCTTGGATGGTACAGCAGGGGAGACCCAGTACTTC
TRBJ1-1,TRBV10-3,NA,few,CAISEMGQGTEAFF,TGTGCCATCAGTGAGATGGGGCAGGGCACTGAAGCTTTCTTT
TRBJ2-2,TRBV5-1,NA,NA,CASSLGPLGTTGELFF,TGCGCCAGCAGCTTGGGCCCCCTCGGTACCACCGGGGAGCTGTTTTTT
TRBJ1-1,TRBV5-6,TRBD1,few,CASIGTGRDTEAFF,TGTGCCAGCATCGGGACAGGGAGAGACACTGAAGCTTTCTTT
TRBJ2-5,TRBV5-1,NA,NA,CASSSQGGEETQYF,TGCGCCAGCAGCTCCCAGGGGGGAGAAGAGACCCAGTACTTC
TRBJ1-3,TRBV4-3,NA,NA,CASSQRTDSGNTIYF,TGCGCCAGCAGCCAACGGACAGACTCTGGAAACACCATATATTTT
TRBJ1-1,TRBV11-2,NA,NA,CASSGQLNTEAFF,TGTGCCAGCAGCGGCCAGTTGAACACTGAAGCTTTCTTT
TRBJ1-1,TRBV25-1,NA,few,CASSDVTGSMNTEAFF,TGTGCCAGCAGTGACGTCACGGGATCCATGAACACTGAAGCTTTCTTT
TRBJ2-7,TRBV7-3,TRBD2,NA,CASSRDGAGVNYEQYF,TGTGCCAGCAGCCGCGACGGAGCGGGGGTAAACTACGAGCAGTACTTC
TRBJ2-5,TRBV11-2,TRBD2,NA,CASSLGGTQETQYF,TGTGCCAGCAGCTTGGGAGGGACTCAAGAGACCCAGTACTTC
TRBJ2-4,TRBV18,NA,few,CASSPRPFNIQYF,TGTGCCAGCTCACCACGGCCTTTCAACATTCAGTACTTC
TRBJ2-3,TRBV6-6,TRBD2,NA,CASRGQGGTDTQYF,TGTGCCAGCAGGGGTCAGGGAGGGACAGATACGCAGTATTTT
TRBJ2-7,TRBV5-1,NA,NA,CASSLDSTYEQYF,TGCGCCAGCAGCCTGGACAGTACCTACGAGCAGTACTTC
TRBJ2-1,TRBV2,NA,NA,CASSDLRGNEQFF,TGTGCCAGCAGTGATCTCAGGGGCAATGAGCAGTTCTTC
TRBJ2-3,TRBV21-1,NA,NA,CASSRARDPLAGGLRDTQYF,TGTGCCAGCAGCAGAGCTCGAGACCCACTAGCGGGGGGGCTCCGGGATACGCAGTATTTT
TRBJ2-1,TRBV5-1,TRBD2,few,CASSLTSADGNEQFF,TGCGCCAGCAGCTTGACTAGCGCTGATGGGAATGAGCAGTTCTTC
TRBJ1-5,TRBV2,NA,NA,CASIREWNQPQHF,TGTGCCAGCATCAGGGAATGGAATCAGCCCCAGCATTTT
TRBJ1-2,TRBV2,TRBD1,NA,CASSEGRGLGGYTF,TGTGCCAGCAGTGAAGGCAGGGGGCTCGGTGGCTACACCTTC
TRBJ1-2,TRBV28,NA,NA,CASSFGGGQSYGYTF,TGTGCCAGCAGTTTTGGTGGAGGGCAGAGCTATGGCTACACCTTC
TRBJ1-4,TRBV6-5,NA,NA,CASSYSADEKLFF,TGTGCCAGCAGTTACTCTGCGGATGAAAAACTGTTTTTT
TRBJ2-3,TRBV6-5,TRBD1,NA,CASSWDRGTDTQYF,TGTGCCAGCAGTTGGGACAGGGGTACAGATACGCAGTATTTT
TRBJ1-1,TRBV7-9,NA,few,CASSSGTDRGTFF,TGTGCCAGCAGCTCCGGGACGGACCGGGGGACTTTCTTT
TRBJ2-3,TRBV11-3,NA,NA,CASSLSAGSDTQYF,TGTGCCAGCAGCTTATCGGCAGGGTCAGATACGCAGTATTTT
TRBJ2-7,TRBV18,TRBD1,few,CASSHKWDSSYEQYF,TGTGCCAGCTCACACAAATGGGACAGCAGCTACGAGCAGTACTTC
TRBJ1-2,TRBV5-6,TRBD1,few,CASSSTGTGNYGYTF,TGTGCCAGCAGCTCGACCGGGACAGGGAACTATGGCTACACCTTC
TRBJ1-6,TRBV4-1,NA,few,CASSQEFRRPLHF,TGTGCCAGCAGCCAGGAATTTAGGCGGCCCCTCCACTTT
TRBJ2-1,TRBV5-1,TRBD1,NA,CASSLQGYNEQFF,TGCGCCAGCAGCTTACAGGGGTACAATGAGCAGTTCTTC
TRBJ1-2,TRBV5-1,NA,NA,CASSIGTGLGGYTF,TGCGCCAGCAGCATCGGAACAGGGTTGGGCGGCTACACCTTC
TRBJ1-2,TRBV28,TRBD1,few,CASSPRGQVSYGYTF,TGTGCCAGCAGTCCCCGGGGACAGGTATCCTATGGCTACACCTTC
TRBJ2-5,TRBV4-1,NA,NA,CASSQARGGTQYF,TGCGCCAGCAGCCAAGCACGTGGAGGGACCCAGTACTTC
TRBJ2-5,TRBV6-5,NA,NA,CASSHPGSETQYF,TGTGCCAGCAGCCACCCCGGGTCGGAGACCCAGTACTTC
TRBJ2-1,TRBV11-2,NA,NA,CASSLNGDNEQFF,TGTGCCAGCAGCTTGAACGGAGACAATGAGCAGTTCTTC
TRBJ2-2,TRBV9,NA,few,CASSVRYTGELFF,TGTGCCAGCAGCGTACGGTACACCGGGGAGCTGTTTTTT
TRBJ1-1,TRBV7-9,NA,NA,CASSLQGSRDTEAFF,TGTGCCAGCAGCCTACAGGGCTCCCGGGACACTGAAGCTTTCTTT
TRBJ1-4,TRBV7-9,TRBD1,NA,CASSFVWTGGTDNEKLFF,TGTGCCAGCAGCTTCGTTTGGACAGGGGGTACGGATAATGAAAAACTGTTTTTT
TRBJ2-5,TRBV6-6,NA,NA,CASSYSGGVETQYF,TGTGCCAGCAGTTACTCTGGCGGAGTGGAGACCCAGTACTTC
TRBJ1-2,TRBV20-1,NA,NA,CSATGSDGYTF,TGCAGTGCTACAGGGTCCGATGGCTACACCTTC
TRBJ2-1,TRBV11-2,NA,few,CASSLPPAYNEQFF,TGTGCCAGCAGCTTGCCCCCAGCCTACAATGAGCAGTTCTTC
TRBJ2-1,TRBV7-6,TRBD2,NA,CASSLAAGEYNEQFF,TGTGCCAGCAGCTTAGCGGCGGGGGAGTACAATGAGCAGTTCTTC
TRBJ1-4,TRBV2,TRBD1,NA,CASMTDRGNEKLFF,TGTGCCAGCATGACGGACAGGGGTAATGAAAAACTGTTTTTT
TRBJ1-5,TRBV6-5,TRBD1,few,CASSTGQGGQPQHF,TGTGCCAGCAGTACCGGACAGGGAGGGCAGCCCCAGCATTTT
TRBJ2-7,TRBV7-2,NA,few,CASSALGSEQYF,TGTGCCAGCAGCGCACTAGGGTCCGAGCAGTACTTC